A single sample is the source of the 18 T cell receptor delta chains below, sequenced in a study of gammadelta T cells in human blood. TCRdb re-processed the RT-PCR reads via CATT. The repertoire holds around 970 delta-chain clones, with about 20% as singletons. The sample was Vgamma9Vdelta2 gamma-delta T cells from fetal blood. These receptors were obtained from a human fetus.

By sample fraction, this clone is large. This rearrangement joins TRDV2 to TRDJ3; 8 bases line up with TRDD3. The CDR3 runs to 16 residues. J lost 2 bases, V lost 2 bases, and 1 base had no gene match. Per the germline V gene, CDR1 is GEAIGNYY and CDR2 is EKD. As DNA, the CDR3 is TGTGCCTGTGACATACTGGGGGCCTGGGACACCCGACAGATGTTTTTC. Translating it yields CACDILGAWDTRQMFF.

The chain joins TRDV2 to TRDJ3; 11 bases agree with TRDD3. In the absence of a J gene in TCRdb, the DNA was matched to germline to assign it here. The ends lost 0 bases at V and 0 bases at J; junction bases unmatched: 6. CDR3 length: 20 residues. CDR1 and CDR2 from the germline V gene are GEAIGNYY and EKD. The CDR3 DNA reads as TGTGCCTGTGACACCGTGTCTACTGGGGGATACTCCTGGGACACCCGACAGATGTTTTTC. Its protein is CACDTVSTGGYSWDTRQMFF.

There are a few counts of this clone. This sequence may be a read error, since a much larger clone differs from it by one base. The V call is TRDV2, the J call TRDJ1, with 9 bases aligning to TRDD3. Germline V gives CDR1 GEAIGNYY, CDR2 EKD. The CDR3 is 14 amino acids. After removal of 3 bases from V and 0 bases from J, the junction contained 1 base not matched to a gene. The chain's CDR3 is CACDAGGYTDKLIF. Here the CDR3 DNA reads TGTGCCTGTGACGCTGGGGGATACACCGATAAACTCATCTTT.

This clone was observed a few times. One base away lies a much larger clone, so this may be a sequencing read error. The rearrangement joins TRDV2 to TRDJ3; 9 nucleotides align to TRDD3. J was trimmed by 0 bases and V by 4 bases; bases with no gene match: 3. Germline CDR1 reads GEAIGNYY; CDR2 reads EKD. The CDR3 loop spans 17 amino acids. CDR3 protein: CACENWGSSWDTRQMFF. CDR3 sequence (DNA): TGTGCCTGTGAGAACTGGGGGAGCTCCTGGGACACCCGACAGATGTTTTTC.

By proportion, this clone is large. The chain recombines TRDV2 with TRDJ1; 12 nucleotides line up with TRDD3. The CDR3 covers 14 residues. Per germline, CDR1 GEAIGNYY and CDR2 EKD. Trimming removed 3 bases from V and 3 bases from J; junction bases left unmatched: 1. The CDR3 loop is CACDPGGYADKLIF. The CDR3 region has the DNA TGTGCCTGTGACCCTGGGGGATACGCCGATAAACTCATCTTT.

This clone is labeled as medium-sized (0.01 to 0.1%). This chain links TRDV2 with TRDJ3; 11 positions agree with TRDD3. With V trimmed by 2 bases and J by 3 bases, 5 bases remained unmatched. Germline assignment: CDR1 GEAIGNYY and CDR2 EKD. The CDR3 length is 18 residues. The CDR3 sequence is CACDIVTGGYWDTRQMFF. The CDR3 DNA follows: TGTGCCTGTGACATCGTTACTGGGGGATACTGGGACACCCGACAGATGTTTTTC.

This clone was detected a few times. The chain recombines TRDV2 with TRDJ3; 11 positions match TRDD3. Assignment of the J gene here rests on matching the DNA to germline, because TCRdb gives none. V trimming: 0 bases; J trimming: 3 bases; junction bases outside the gene matches: 0. The CDR3 sequence is 17 residues long. Germline V gene lookup returns CDR1 GEAIGNYY and CDR2 EKD. Here the CDR3 reads CACDTWGIRWDTRQMFF. Here the CDR3 DNA reads TGTGCCTGTGACACCTGGGGGATACGCTGGGACACCCGACAGATGTTTTTC.

On this clone itself: This may be a read error, as it is one base from a much larger clone. V gene TRDV2 combines with J gene TRDJ3; 8 positions agree with TRDD3. As TCRdb names no J gene, one was assigned here on the basis of a DNA match to germline. V shed 3 bases and J 2 bases; nucleotides not matched to a gene: 11. The CDR3 runs to 19 residues. Per the germline V gene, CDR1 is GEAIGNYY and CDR2 is EKD. This CDR3 is CACDVLGVSRAWDTRQMFF. In DNA form, the CDR3 reads TGTGCCTGTGACGTACTGGGGGTCTCACGCGCCTGGGACACCCGACAGATGTTTTTC.

The chain uses TRDV2 and TRDJ3; 8 bases map to TRDD3. In the absence of a J gene in TCRdb, the DNA was matched to germline to assign it here. Germline V gene data show CDR1 as GEAIGNYY and CDR2 as EKD. The CDR3 runs to 18 residues. The V gene end was trimmed by 1 base and the J gene end by 0 bases; junction bases not matched to a gene: 4. The CDR3 DNA reads TGTGCCTGTGACACGCTACTGGGGGCCTCCTGGGACACCCGACAGATGTTTTTC. This translates into CACDTLLGASWDTRQMFF.

By share of the sample, this clone is large. This chain links TRDV2 with TRDJ3, with 11 bases lining up with TRDD3. The CDR3 covers 17 residues. After removal of 2 bases from V and 3 bases from J, the junction contained 2 bases not matched to a gene. Germline V gene sequence: CDR1 GEAIGNYY, CDR2 EKD. CDR3 residues: CACDNTGGYWDTRQMFF. DNA of the CDR3: TGTGCCTGTGACAATACTGGGGGATACTGGGACACCCGACAGATGTTTTTC.

This clone qualifies as large. The rearrangement joins TRDV2 to TRDJ3; a possible D gene is TRDD2 (6 bases). The CDR3 is made up of 16 amino acids. CDR1 GEAIGNYY and CDR2 EKD come from the germline V gene. V was trimmed by 3 bases and J by 0 bases, leaving 8 bases between them. The CDR3 reads CACDSPTSWDTRQMFF. The CDR3 bases are TGTGCCTGTGACTCTCCTACCTCCTGGGACACCCGACAGATGTTTTTC.

A few counts support this clone. This could be a read error, since a much larger clone is one nucleotide away. This chain links TRDV2 with TRDJ1, with TRDD3 identical over 8 bases. CDR1 is GEAIGNYY and CDR2 is EKD in the germline V gene. The CDR3 loop spans 14 amino acids. With 3 bases clipped from V and 2 bases from J, the junction kept 4 bases outside the gene matches. Here the CDR3 reads CACDPWGRTDKLIF. The CDR3 DNA sequence: TGTGCCTGTGACCCCTGGGGGAGGACCGATAAACTCATCTTT.

The chain carries TRDV2 and TRDJ2, with 8 positions matching TRDD3. Trimming took 0 bases from V and 1 from J; bases not matched to a gene: 0. The CDR3 spans 15 residues. Germline V gene data show CDR1 as GEAIGNYY and CDR2 as EKD. In DNA, the CDR3 is TGTGCCTGTGACACCTGGGGGATTTTGACAGCACAACTCTTCTTT. Its protein is CACDTWGILTAQLFF.

This clone has more than one count but fewer than ten. A single base is all that separates this from a far larger clone, so a read error is likely. Other DNA sequences in this specimen translate into the identical CDR3. V gene TRDV2 combines with J gene TRDJ3; TRDD3 matches at 13 bases. The CDR3 loop spans 20 amino acids. Germline V lookup: CDR1 GEAIGNYY, CDR2 EKD. DNA for the CDR3: TGTGCCTGTGACACCGTAACTGGGGGATACGCCTCCTGGGACACCCGACAAATGTTTTTC. This translates into CACDTVTGGYASWDTRQMFF.

As to this clone: Only one base separates this from a far larger clonotype, so it likely reflects a read error. The J gene is TRDJ1, the V gene TRDV2, with 7 bases that match TRDD3. TCRdb lists no J gene, so it was determined here by aligning the DNA to germline. This CDR3 has 15 amino acids. Germline V CDR1 and CDR2: GEAIGNYY, EKD. The CDR3 DNA reads as TGTGCATGTGACACCTGGGGGCTCGAGCACGATAAACTCATCTTT. Encoded protein: CACDTWGLEHDKLIF.

Comments on this clone: A far larger clone differs by one base, so this is likely a read error. The same CDR3 arises from other DNA sequences in this sample as well. No J gene was named, though the V gene is TRDV2; the table's D call of TRDD3 was not tested on the DNA. Germline V CDR1 and CDR2: GEAIGNYY, EKD. The CDR3 extends over 18 amino acids. CDR3 bases: TGTGCCTGTGACACCGGCTGGGGGATATTCCGGGACACCCGACAGATGTTCTTC. Its translation is CACDTGWGIFRDTRQMFF.

This clone turned up a few times. This chain connects TRDV2 to TRDJ3, with 10 bases lining up with TRDD3. The ends lost 3 bases at V and 0 bases at J; junction bases unmatched: 10. This CDR3 region has 20 residues. CDR1 and CDR2 (germline): GEAIGNYY, EKD. This CDR3 is CACDPAQMGDTSWDTRQMFF. The CDR3 DNA sequence: TGTGCCTGTGACCCCGCGCAGATGGGGGATACCTCCTGGGACACCCGACAGATGTTTTTC.

This clone rates as large. This chain uses TRDV2 with TRDJ1, with 7 bases that match TRDD3. The germline gives CDR1 GEAIGNYY, CDR2 EKD. There are 14 residues in the CDR3. V trimming: 0 bases; J trimming: 2 bases; junction bases outside the gene matches: 2. This CDR3 is CACDTWGRTDKLIF. The CDR3 region has the DNA TGTGCCTGTGACACCTGGGGGAGGACCGATAAACTCATCTTT.